These 14 T cell receptor beta chains originate from one sample sequenced in a study of blood T cell repertoires in COVID-19. Sequenced by immunoSEQ multiplex PCR; TCRdb stores in-frame clones only, minus some. The data show under 350,000 clones, over 75% seen once. The source material was peripheral blood. Every receptor here comes from a woman aged 30 to 39 with COVID-19, enrolled during active disease.

The chain couples TRBV10-3 to TRBJ2-3; 9 bases are shared with TRBD2. There are 17 residues in the CDR3. CDR1 and CDR2 (germline): ENHRY, SYGVKD. V lost 5 bases to trimming and J lost 0 bases; unmatched junction nucleotides: 9. The CDR3 loop is CAISPNAAGGSTDTQYF. The CDR3 region has the DNA TGTGCCATCAGTCCGAACGCAGCGGGAGGAAGCACAGATACGCAGTATTTT.

This chain uses TRBV2 with TRBJ1-5; 7 bases agree with TRBD1. The V and J ends lost 4 bases and 4 bases, in that order; junction bases with no gene match: 4. CDR1 and CDR2 from the germline V gene are SNHLY and FYNNEI. CDR3 size: 14 residues. The CDR3 sequence: CASSGMTGNQPQHF. In DNA form, the CDR3 reads TGTGCCAGCAGTGGAATGACAGGGAATCAGCCCCAGCATTTT.

The chain couples TRBV5-6 to TRBJ1-2, with TRBD1 as a possible D gene (6 bases). This CDR3 is 12 amino acids long. V lost 2 bases and J 5 bases, leaving 7 bases between the germline ends. Germline lookup yields CDR1 SGHDT and CDR2 YYEEEE. Here the CDR3 reads CASSLQGYGYTF. As DNA, the CDR3 is TGTGCCAGCAGCTTACAGGGATATGGCTACACCTTC.

V usage is TRBV18 and J usage is TRBJ1-2; D uncertain. From germline, CDR1 is KGHSH and CDR2 LQKENI. The ends were cut back, 1 base at V and 5 bases at J, with 17 bases in the middle. The CDR3 is 16 amino acids. The CDR3 nucleotides are TGTGCCAGCTCACCACTCCGCGGGGAGTCTGCGTATGGCTACACCTTC. Translation gives CASSPLRGESAYGYTF.

The CDR3 nucleotides read TGTGCCAGCAGCTTATCGGGTACTAGCGAACCCTACGAGCAGTACTTC. Translating gives CASSLSGTSEPYEQYF. The chain is built from TRBV7-2 and TRBJ2-7; 7 nucleotides align to TRBD2. The germline V gene has CDR1 SGHTA and CDR2 FQGNSA. The CDR3 length is 16 residues. V shed 2 bases and J 2 bases; nucleotides not matched to a gene: 9.

This clone was observed a few times. This chain joins TRBV11-2 and TRBJ1-1; 7 bases are a match to TRBD1. Trimming cost V 4 bases and J 1 base; bases outside gene matches: 9. The CDR3 contains 16 residues. Germline-derived CDR1 and CDR2 are SGHAT and FQNNGV. CDR3: CASSSRLQGWNTEAFF. The DNA of the CDR3 is TGTGCCAGCAGCTCAAGACTACAGGGGTGGAACACTGAAGCTTTCTTT.

This chain joins TRBV2 and TRBJ1-4, with D possibly matching TRBD1 (5 bases). Germline V gene lookup returns CDR1 SNHLY and CDR2 FYNNEI. Trimming took off 2 bases at V and 8 bases at J, with 12 bases between the two ends. This CDR3 is 14 amino acids long. The CDR3 protein is CASSETGRGEKLFF. Here the CDR3 DNA reads TGTGCCAGCAGTGAAACTGGGCGGGGGGAAAAACTGTTTTTT.

The rearrangement uses TRBV6-6 and TRBJ2-1, with D unresolved. CDR3 length: 16 residues. Germline assignment: CDR1 MNHNY and CDR2 SVGAGI (reference sequence). Trimming took off 4 bases at V and 6 bases at J, with 19 bases between the two ends. The DNA for the CDR3 is TGTGCCAGCAGTTCATCCGGCCTTAGCTTAATCAATGAGCAGTTCTTC. It is translated as CASSSSGLSLINEQFF.

V and J are TRBV2 and TRBJ1-5; D remains ambiguous. Germline assignment: CDR1 SNHLY and CDR2 FYNNEI. The CDR3 is made up of 15 amino acids. V was pared by 7 bases and J by 2 bases, with 15 bases between. CDR3 residues: CASNEAPWGNQPQHF. DNA for the CDR3: TGTGCCAGCAACGAGGCCCCTTGGGGCAATCAGCCCCAGCATTTT. Complete variable domain (other parts from reference TRBV2 and TRBJ1-5): EPEVTQTPSHQVTQMGQEVILRCVPISNHLYFYWYRQILGQKVEFLVSFYNNEISEKSEIFDDQFSVERPDGSNFTLKIRSTKLEDSAMYFCASNEAPWGNQPQHFGDGTRLSIL.

This clone was found once. The V and J genes are TRBV4-1 and TRBJ2-7; D gene ambiguous. This CDR3 has 15 residues. V was clipped by 1 base and J by 2 bases, with 12 bases between them. Germline CDR1 MGHRA, CDR2 YSYEKL. The CDR3: CASSQVRQSTYEQYF. CDR3 bases: TGCGCCAGCAGCCAAGTTCGACAATCTACCTACGAGCAGTACTTC.

The chain couples TRBV15 to TRBJ2-3, with 10 bases matching TRBD2. V lost 3 bases, J lost 4 bases, and 4 bases stayed unmatched. CDR3 size: 15 residues. Germline CDR1 LNHNV, CDR2 YYDKDF (reference sequence). CDR3 in amino acids: CATSSGLAAPDTQYF. CDR3 DNA: TGTGCCACCAGCAGCGGACTAGCGGCTCCAGATACGCAGTATTTT.

V gene TRBV7-8 combines with J gene TRBJ1-1, with TRBD1 matching over 8 bases. The V gene's germline CDR1 is SGHVS and CDR2 FQNEAQ. This CDR3 contains 15 residues. The J segment lost 6 bases and the V segment lost 1 base, leaving 7 bases of the junction unmatched. The CDR3 DNA is TGTGCCAGCAGCTTAGTTCAACAGGGGGTCGCTGAAGCTTTCTTT. It encodes CASSLVQQGVAEAFF.

The genes are TRBV19 and TRBJ2-1, with 9 bases matching TRBD1. The CDR3 has 16 residues. Germline-derived CDR1 and CDR2 are LNHDA and SQIVND (reference sequence). The V and J ends lost 3 bases and 6 bases, in that order; junction bases with no gene match: 9. CDR3 amino acids: CASSMNRDRVVNEQFF. Here the CDR3 DNA reads TGTGCCAGTAGTATGAACCGGGACAGGGTTGTCAATGAGCAGTTCTTC.

This chain's CDR3 is CASSLIWRAGTNEKLFF. The DNA for the CDR3 is TGTGCCAGCAGTTTAATTTGGAGGGCCGGGACTAATGAAAAACTGTTTTTT. This chain connects TRBV28 to TRBJ1-4; the D is unclear. The V gene lost 2 bases and the J gene lost 2 bases, with 15 bases spanning the gap. The CDR3 loop spans 17 amino acids. Germline CDR1 is MDHEN and CDR2 is SYDVKM.